The 30 T cell receptor beta chains presented below share a single source sample, sequenced in a study of blood T cell repertoires in COVID-19. Produced via immunoSEQ multiplex PCR; TCRdb's table is partial and in-frame only. The sample lists 37,000 or so clones, more than 85% occurring once. Sequenced material: peripheral blood. These receptors were collected from a man aged 70-80 years with acute or convalescent COVID-19.

This clone was found a few times. V usage is TRBV12-3 or TRBV12-4 and J usage is TRBJ1-1; D may be TRBD1 (5 bases). This CDR3 spans 13 amino acids. Deletions cut 5 bases from V and 0 bases from J, with 7 bases between. The CDR3 reads CASSKGVNTEAFF. CDR3 DNA sequence: TGTGCCAGCAGTAAAGGGGTGAACACTGAAGCTTTCTTT.

This clone was seen just once. This rearrangement joins TRBV18 to TRBJ1-3, with no clear D. The germline V gene encodes CDR1 KGHSH and CDR2 LQKENI. The CDR3 spans 14 residues. V dropped 2 bases and J dropped 2 bases, with 7 bases sitting between them. CDR3 in amino acids: CASSPGTAGNTIYF. The CDR3 nucleotides are TGTGCCAGCTCACCAGGTACAGCTGGAAACACCATATATTTT.

The genes are TRBV11-2 and TRBJ1-4, with 11 bases fitting TRBD1. V lost 3 bases and J lost 6; bases outside the gene matches: 6. Looked up from germline, CDR1 is SGHAT and CDR2 is FQNNGV. This CDR3 region has 16 residues. CDR3 protein: CASSLGTGGSDEKLFF. DNA for the CDR3: TGTGCCAGCAGCTTGGGGACAGGGGGTAGTGATGAAAAACTGTTTTTT.

The CDR3 DNA follows: TGTGCCAGCAGTGAGCAGGGCATAACAGCCTCACCCCTCCACTTT. Translation gives CASSEQGITASPLHF. The chain links TRBV2 to TRBJ1-6; tentative D call: TRBD1 (5 bases). V lost 3 bases, J lost 10 bases, and 16 bases lay in between. The CDR3 runs to 15 residues. Germline-derived CDR1 and CDR2 are SNHLY and FYNNEI.

The J gene is TRBJ2-7, the V gene TRBV6-5, with 7 bases identical to TRBD2. The CDR3 loop spans 15 amino acids. Unmatched junction bases numbered 4, after V lost 2 bases and J lost 0 bases. Germline V lookup: CDR1 MNHEY, CDR2 SVGAGI. For the CDR3, the DNA is TGTGCCAGCAGTTACGCTAGCGGAGTCTCCTACGAGCAGTACTTC. Its translation is CASSYASGVSYEQYF.

The rearrangement links TRBV11-2 to TRBJ1-5; D is unclear. Trimming removed 3 bases from V and 5 bases from J, with 8 bases in between. CDR1 is SGHAT, CDR2 FQNNGV, per germline. This CDR3 has 13 residues. The CDR3 loop is CASSLAVDQPQHF. CDR3 nucleotide sequence: TGTGCCAGCAGCTTGGCTGTGGATCAGCCCCAGCATTTT.

The chain couples TRBV18 to TRBJ2-3, with 10 nucleotides matching TRBD2. Germline V gene lookup returns CDR1 KGHSH and CDR2 LQKENI. V shed 6 bases and J 2 bases; nucleotides not matched to a gene: 5. The CDR3 is 15 residues long. In DNA, the CDR3 is TGTGCCAGCTCCTGGACTAGCGGTTACACAGATACGCAGTATTTT. Its protein is CASSWTSGYTDTQYF.

This rearrangement joins TRBV10-3 to TRBJ1-1; tentative D call: TRBD1 (5 bases). Trimming removed 7 bases at V and 5 bases at J, with 14 bases between. CDR3 length equals 13 residues. The V gene's germline CDR1 is ENHRY and CDR2 SYGVKD. The CDR3 nucleotides are TGTGCCATCACCCCGGGGGGTCGGACTGAAGCTTTCTTT. Its protein is CAITPGGRTEAFF.

J is TRBJ2-7 and V is TRBV18; 8 bases are shared with TRBD1. This CDR3 is built from 20 residues. V shed 4 bases and J 3 bases; nucleotides not matched to a gene: 23. Per the germline V gene, CDR1 is KGHSH and CDR2 is LQKENI. CDR3 nucleotide sequence: TGTGCCAGCTCACGGGACCCGGTGACAGGGGCTCAGGGCAAGGACTACGAGCAGTACTTC. Protein product: CASSRDPVTGAQGKDYEQYF.

This chain joins TRBV7-9 and TRBJ1-1; D is uncertain. The CDR3 loop spans 15 amino acids. The ends were cut back, 1 base at V and 4 bases at J, with 13 bases in the middle. Germline V gives CDR1 SEHNR, CDR2 FQNEAQ (reference sequence). The CDR3 bases are TGTGCCAGCAGCTTAGAGGTCAGGCCAGTCACTGAAGCTTTCTTT. Its translation is CASSLEVRPVTEAFF.

V usage is TRBV7-9 and J usage is TRBJ2-5; D ambiguous. V was cut by 5 bases and J by 5 bases, with 12 bases left in between. The CDR3 length is 13 residues. Germline V gene sequence: CDR1 SEHNR, CDR2 FQNEAQ (reference sequence). CDR3 in amino acids: CASSTYLRETQYF. The CDR3 bases are TGTGCCAGCAGCACCTACCTGAGGGAGACCCAGTACTTC.

The rearrangement joins TRBV14 to TRBJ1-2; D unclear. The length of the CDR3 is 14 residues. In germline, CDR1 is SGHDN, CDR2 FVKESK. V shed 0 bases and J shed 2 bases, with 7 bases lying between them. The CDR3 sequence is CASSQEGGNYGYTF. The CDR3, as DNA: TGTGCCAGCAGCCAAGAAGGCGGAAACTATGGCTACACCTTC.

The CDR3 DNA follows: TGCGCCAGCAGCTTGGCCGGGACAGAGTACAATGAGCAGTTCTTC. Translating it yields CASSLAGTEYNEQFF. The chain recombines TRBV5-1 with TRBJ2-1; TRBD1 aligns across 7 bases. CDR3 length equals 15 residues. Germline V gives CDR1 SGHRS, CDR2 YFSETQ. Trimming took 0 bases from V and 4 from J; bases not matched to a gene: 4.

The rearrangement uses TRBV29-1 and TRBJ1-2, with D perhaps matching TRBD1 (5 bases). This CDR3 comprises 13 residues. V gave up 4 bases and J gave up 3 bases, with 12 bases separating them. Germline assignment: CDR1 SQVTM and CDR2 ANQGSEA. The CDR3: CSVVRGGDYGYTF. CDR3 in DNA: TGCAGCGTTGTTCGCGGGGGGGACTATGGCTACACCTTC.

V gene TRBV19 combines with J gene TRBJ1-1; 12 nucleotides line up with TRBD1. V shed 5 bases and J 0 bases; nucleotides not matched to a gene: 10. The CDR3 is 18 amino acids. Germline V CDR1 and CDR2: LNHDA, SQIVND (reference sequence). CDR3 bases: TGTGCCAGTAGTGGGGGCCCGGGACAGGGGGCCTTGAACACTGAAGCTTTCTTT. Translating it yields CASSGGPGQGALNTEAFF.

The rearrangement links TRBV6-1 to TRBJ1-2, with D unresolved. Germline assignment: CDR1 MNHNS and CDR2 SASEGT. The CDR3 runs 14 residues. V lost 3 bases to trimming and J lost 4 bases, with 12 bases between them. The CDR3 DNA sequence: TGTGCCAGCAGTGATAGCGTACATTTCTATGGCTACACCTTC. Amino acids: CASSDSVHFYGYTF.

This chain uses TRBV4-1 with TRBJ2-3, with 7 bases aligning to TRBD2. V trimming: 1 base; J trimming: 1 base; junction bases outside the gene matches: 8. The CDR3 sequence is 17 residues long. Germline V gene sequence: CDR1 MGHRA, CDR2 YSYEKL. Written as DNA, the CDR3 is TGCGCCAGCAGCCAAGTGGGAGGGCCGTCGCGCACAGATACGCAGTATTTT. Translating it yields CASSQVGGPSRTDTQYF.

The V and J genes are TRBV24-1 and TRBJ2-3; possible D gene TRBD1, 5 bases. The germline CDR1 and CDR2 sequences are KGHDR and SFDVKD. V gave up 5 bases and J gave up 2 bases, with 10 bases separating them. The CDR3 sequence is 14 residues long. The CDR3 spells CATSGGATTDTQYF. CDR3 in DNA: TGTGCCACCAGTGGTGGGGCTACCACAGATACGCAGTATTTT.

On this clone: An end of the junction differs from the germline gene, which may be a read error. CDR3 nucleotides: TGCGCCAGCCGCCAAACCCGGAACAGCTACGAGCAGTACTTC. It is translated as CASRQTRNSYEQYF. This chain connects TRBV4-3 to TRBJ2-7; D is ambiguous. Germline V gene sequence: CDR1 LGHNA, CDR2 YSLEER. CDR3 size: 14 residues.

In this sample, this clone turned up once. This chain connects TRBV5-1 to TRBJ1-2; 8 positions agree with TRBD1. Germline V gene data show CDR1 as SGHRS and CDR2 as YFSETQ. V shed 4 bases and J 6 bases; nucleotides not matched to a gene: 5. The CDR3 is made up of 13 amino acids. CDR3 loop: CASSPSTGDGYTF. Here the CDR3 DNA reads TGCGCCAGCAGCCCGTCGACAGGGGATGGCTACACCTTC.

Concerning this clone itself: The junction does not match germline at one end; this may be a read error. The V gene is TRBV30, the J gene TRBJ2-7, with D possibly matching TRBD1 (7 bases). Germline-derived CDR1 and CDR2 are GTSNPN and SVGIG (reference sequence). The CDR3 totals 12 residues. CDR3 nucleotide sequence: TGTGCCGGGAGGACAGGAGCCTACGAGCAGTACTTC. It yields the protein CAGRTGAYEQYF.

This clone came up a few times. The chain couples TRBV6-1 to TRBJ2-1; D gene ambiguous. Germline values: CDR1 MNHNS, CDR2 SASEGT. V was shortened by 5 bases and J by 9 bases, with 8 bases between the two germline ends. CDR3 length equals 11 residues. The CDR3 loop is CASSPQLEQFF. For the CDR3, the DNA is TGTGCCAGCAGTCCACAGCTTGAGCAGTTCTTC.

This clone was detected a few times. The CDR3 region is CAWSPLGQGAIEAFF. DNA of the CDR3: TGTGCCTGGAGTCCCTTAGGACAGGGTGCAATTGAAGCTTTCTTT. The rearrangement links TRBV30 to TRBJ1-1; 8 positions match TRBD1. Germline V lookup: CDR1 GTSNPN, CDR2 SVGIG (reference sequence). J was trimmed by 7 bases and V by 2 bases; bases with no gene match: 12. The CDR3 covers 15 residues.

This clone was counted a single time. The chain carries TRBV11-2 and TRBJ1-4; maybe TRBD1 (6 bases). Germline V gene sequence: CDR1 SGHAT, CDR2 FQNNGV. The CDR3 contains 14 residues. The germline V and J ends were trimmed by 5 bases and 8 bases, with 15 bases remaining between them. The CDR3, as DNA: TGTGCCAGCAGCATGGCCGGGACACCGGAAAAACTGTTTTTT. Its translation: CASSMAGTPEKLFF. Full variable domain (missing parts from reference TRBV11-2 and TRBJ1-4): EAGVAQSPRYKIIEKRQSVAFWCNPISGHATLYWYQQILGQGPKLLIQFQNNGVVDDSQLPKDRFSAERLKGVDSTLKIQPAKLEDSAVYLCASSMAGTPEKLFFGSGTQLSVL.

The rearrangement links TRBV3-1 (or the pseudogene TRBV3-2) to TRBJ2-1, with D perhaps matching TRBD2 (5 bases). The germline V and J ends were trimmed by 3 bases and 5 bases, with 11 bases remaining between them. This CDR3 has 14 residues. In germline, CDR1 is LGHDT, CDR2 YNNKEL (reference sequence). CDR3 DNA sequence: TGTGCCAGCAGCCAGTCACTAGGGAACAATGAGCAGTTCTTC. Protein: CASSQSLGNNEQFF.

The rearrangement uses TRBV4-2 and TRBJ1-5; D call uncertain. The CDR3 length is 15 residues. From germline, CDR1 is LGHNA and CDR2 YNFKEQ. V was clipped by 0 bases and J by 8 bases, with 14 bases between them. CDR3 nucleotide sequence: TGTGCCAGCAGCCAAGATTTACGGGTCGGGGAGCCCCAGCATTTT. This translates into CASSQDLRVGEPQHF.

This clone was seen more than once but under ten times. The gene calls are TRBV18 and TRBJ2-7; unclear D gene. The length of the CDR3 is 14 residues. Germline lookup yields CDR1 KGHSH and CDR2 LQKENI. V was trimmed by 3 bases and J by 3 bases, leaving 12 bases between them. Here the CDR3 DNA reads TGTGCCAGCTCACCTAGTGCTGATATCTACGAGCAGTACTTC. It yields the protein CASSPSADIYEQYF.

This chain connects TRBV13 to TRBJ2-7; D is unresolved. Germline CDR1 is PRHDT and CDR2 is FYEKMQ (reference sequence). Trimming removed 2 bases at V and 2 bases at J, with 10 bases between. The CDR3 runs to 14 residues. The CDR3 region has the DNA TGTGCCAGCAGCTTATCGACCAGCGCCTACGAGCAGTACTTC. This codes for CASSLSTSAYEQYF.

This chain uses TRBV7-8 with TRBJ2-3; TRBD2 matches 8 bases. The CDR3 spans 16 residues. V shed 1 base, J shed 2 bases, and the junction held 5 bases outside the gene matches. The V gene's germline CDR1 is SGHVS and CDR2 FQNEAQ. CDR3: CASSLVAGGHTDTQYF. Written as DNA, the CDR3 is TGTGCCAGCAGCTTAGTCGCGGGGGGACACACAGATACGCAGTATTTT.

The chain recombines TRBV11-1 with TRBJ1-1, with 7 bases fitting TRBD1. In germline, CDR1 is SGHAT, CDR2 FQDESV (reference sequence). The V segment lost 3 bases and the J segment 0 bases; nucleotides outside the gene matches: 1. This CDR3 spans 14 amino acids. CDR3 amino acids: CASSLTGLNTEAFF. DNA of the CDR3: TGTGCCAGCAGCTTGACAGGGTTGAACACTGAAGCTTTCTTT.